Shown below are 27 T cell receptor beta chains from a single sample sequenced in a study of OX40 agonist ivuxolimab in advanced cancers. Libraries were prepared by immunoSEQ multiplex PCR; TCRdb keeps only in-frame clonotypes and omits some of them. The table has 52,000 or so clones, over 75% seen once; the top ten hold around 1.5%. The sample consisted of CD4+ or CD8+ T cells sorted from blood, taken in a trial of the OX40 agonist ivuxolimab. Every receptor here comes from an adult with an advanced solid tumor such as melanoma, head and neck, liver or kidney cancer.

This sequence joins TRBV19 and TRBJ1-4; unclear D gene. The CDR3 consists of 16 residues. Germline V gene sequence: CDR1 LNHDA, CDR2 SQIVND (reference sequence). Trimming took off 6 bases at V and 6 bases at J, with 20 bases between the two ends. CDR3: CASRMAGLRRDEKLFF. CDR3 nucleotides: TGTGCCAGTAGGATGGCAGGTCTCCGGAGGGATGAAAAACTGTTTTTT.

The rearrangement joins TRBV7-6 to TRBJ1-1; 10 positions agree with TRBD1. V lost 2 bases to trimming and J lost 6 bases; unmatched junction nucleotides: 6. The CDR3 has 15 residues. Germline V gives CDR1 SGHVS, CDR2 FNYEAQ. CDR3 nucleotide sequence: TGTGCCAGCAGCTTACTGGGACAGGGGAGGCCTGAAGCTTTCTTT. The encoded protein is CASSLLGQGRPEAFF.

J is TRBJ2-3 and V is TRBV27; 8 nucleotides align to TRBD1. After removal of 5 bases from V and 4 bases from J, the junction contained 11 bases not matched to a gene. The CDR3 consists of 16 residues. Germline-derived CDR1 and CDR2 are MNHEY and SMNVEV (reference sequence). CDR3 in DNA: TGTGCCAGCAGTCCTCGGGACAGGAAATGGGCAGATACGCAGTATTTT. This gives the protein CASSPRDRKWADTQYF.

The chain combines TRBV5-1 with TRBJ2-3; D is possibly TRBD2 (6 bases). The CDR3 sequence is 14 residues long. Trimming pared 4 bases from V and 4 bases from J, leaving 13 bases between. CDR1 and CDR2 (germline): SGHRS, YFSETQ. CDR3 sequence (DNA): TGCGCCAGCAGCGGCGGGAAGGGGTCAGATACGCAGTATTTT. Its protein is CASSGGKGSDTQYF.

The CDR3 sequence is CASSIVGSGSGYTF. The CDR3 bases are TGTGCCAGTAGTATAGTCGGCTCGGGGAGTGGCTACACCTTC. The genes are TRBV19 and TRBJ1-2; no firm D call. The V end lost 1 base, the J end lost 7 bases, and 13 bases lay between the germline ends. The CDR3 spans 14 residues. Germline V gene sequence: CDR1 LNHDA, CDR2 SQIVND (reference sequence).

The CDR3 DNA reads TGTGCCAGCTCGGGGAACACCGGGGAGCTGTTTTTT. Translating it yields CASSGNTGELFF. This sequence joins TRBV5-4 and TRBJ2-2; D gene ambiguous. This CDR3 has 12 residues. Looked up from germline, CDR1 is SGHNT and CDR2 is YYREEE (reference sequence). Trimming stripped 7 bases from V and 1 base from J, with 5 bases between.

The rearrangement joins TRBV13 to TRBJ1-2; D not certain. V dropped 0 bases and J dropped 8 bases, with 16 bases sitting between them. CDR1 PRHDT and CDR2 FYEKMQ come from the germline V gene (reference sequence). This CDR3 is built from 15 residues. The CDR3 reads CASSLGPTSDQGYTF. CDR3 nucleotides: TGTGCCAGCAGCTTAGGCCCAACCTCGGATCAGGGCTACACCTTC. The variable domain in full, with the rest retrieved from reference TRBV13 and TRBJ1-2, is AAGVIQSPRHLIKEKRETATLKCYPIPRHDTVYWYQQGPGQDPQFLISFYEKMQSDKGSIPDRFSAQQFSDYHSELNMSSLELGDSALYFCASSLGPTSDQGYTFGSGTRLTVV.

V usage is TRBV28 and J usage is TRBJ2-7; 7 nucleotides align to TRBD1. The CDR3 runs 12 residues. Germline CDR1 MDHEN, CDR2 SYDVKM. With 8 bases clipped from V and 4 bases from J, the junction kept 5 bases outside the gene matches. In nucleotides, the CDR3 is TGTGCCAGCCGACAGGGTCCGTACGAGCAGTACTTC. This translates into CASRQGPYEQYF.

J is TRBJ2-2 and V is TRBV7-9; D is ambiguous. V gave up 3 bases and J gave up 5 bases, with 4 bases separating them. CDR1 and CDR2 from the germline V gene are SEHNR and FQNEAQ (reference sequence). CDR3 length: 12 residues. CDR3 sequence reads: CASSLITGELFF. CDR3 coding DNA: TGTGCCAGCAGCTTGATAACCGGGGAGCTGTTTTTT.

The V gene is TRBV5-1, the J gene TRBJ2-7; 10 bases are a match to TRBD2. The CDR3 spans 17 residues. Germline V gene data show CDR1 as SGHRS and CDR2 as YFSETQ. V trimming: 8 bases; J trimming: 5 bases; junction bases outside the gene matches: 19. CDR3 sequence: CARGEREGPRCGHEQYF. For the CDR3, the DNA is TGCGCCAGGGGGGAGCGGGAGGGCCCAAGGTGCGGCCACGAGCAGTACTTC.

This sequence joins TRBV9 and TRBJ1-1; 8 nucleotides match TRBD1. The CDR3 runs 15 residues. The J segment lost 4 bases and the V segment lost 4 bases, leaving 9 bases of the junction unmatched. Germline lookup yields CDR1 SGDLS and CDR2 YYNGEE. The CDR3 region has the DNA TGTGCCAGCAGCCGAGAGGACAGGGTAAGCACTGAAGCTTTCTTT. The encoded protein is CASSREDRVSTEAFF.

This chain connects TRBV28 to TRBJ1-2, with 7 bases aligning to TRBD1. The CDR3 sequence is 17 residues long. Trimming cost V 1 base and J 4 bases; bases outside gene matches: 12. The germline V gene has CDR1 MDHEN and CDR2 SYDVKM. The CDR3 sequence is CASSLSPLQGPLYGYTF. The CDR3, as DNA: TGTGCCAGCAGTTTATCCCCTTTACAGGGGCCACTCTATGGCTACACCTTC.

The chain is built from TRBV6-6 and TRBJ1-5; the D is unclear. The germline gives CDR1 MNHNY, CDR2 SVGAGI (reference sequence). Trimming shortened V by 5 bases and J by 4 bases, and 9 bases separated the two germline ends. This CDR3 is built from 13 residues. CDR3 amino acids: CASSHLWNQPQHF. CDR3 sequence (DNA): TGTGCCAGCAGTCATCTATGGAATCAGCCCCAGCATTTT.

This chain joins TRBV10-3 and TRBJ1-5; D uncertain. The CDR3 is made up of 14 amino acids. Trimming stripped 0 bases from V and 2 bases from J, with 5 bases between. Germline CDR1 is ENHRY and CDR2 is SYGVKD. The CDR3 sequence: CAISESTGNQPQHF. Written as DNA, the CDR3 is TGTGCCATCAGTGAGTCAACTGGCAATCAGCCCCAGCATTTT.

This clone has just one count. This chain uses TRBV19 with TRBJ2-7; D ambiguous. Germline-derived CDR1 and CDR2 are LNHDA and SQIVND (reference sequence). V was shortened by 2 bases and J by 0 bases, with 8 bases between the two germline ends. This CDR3 comprises 14 residues. The CDR3 nucleotides are TGTGCCAGTAGTATACAGCTTAGCTCCTACGAGCAGTACTTC. It codes for CASSIQLSSYEQYF. Full variable domain (outside the CDR3, taken from reference TRBV19 and TRBJ2-7): DGGITQSPKYLFRKEGQNVTLSCEQNLNHDAMYWYRQDPGQGLRLIYYSQIVNDFQKGDIAEGYSVSREKKESFPLTVTSAQKNPTAFYLCASSIQLSSYEQYFGPGTRLTVT.

The chain is built from TRBV30 and TRBJ1-4; 12 bases fit TRBD1. Germline V gene data show CDR1 as GTSNPN and CDR2 as SVGIG (reference sequence). The ends lost 3 bases at V and 3 bases at J; junction bases unmatched: 5. This CDR3 is 16 amino acids long. CDR3 protein: CAWSGGQGASNEKLFF. CDR3 nucleotide sequence: TGTGCCTGGAGCGGGGGACAGGGGGCATCTAATGAAAAACTGTTTTTT.

The chain combines TRBV5-1 with TRBJ1-3; D is ambiguous. CDR1 and CDR2 from the germline V gene are SGHRS and YFSETQ. V lost 1 base and J lost 4, with 9 bases in between. The CDR3 loop spans 14 amino acids. In nucleotides, the CDR3 is TGCGCCAGCAGCTTGACGGGTTTCGGAAACACCATATATTTT. Translating gives CASSLTGFGNTIYF.

This chain connects TRBV18 to TRBJ2-2; a possible D gene is TRBD2 (5 bases). Germline loops: CDR1 KGHSH, CDR2 LQKENI. CDR3 length equals 18 residues. The ends were cut back, 1 base at V and 1 base at J, with 16 bases in the middle. The CDR3 DNA sequence: TGTGCCAGCTCACCACGGGCGGGCCTGGAGTGGAACACCGGGGAGCTGTTTTTT. This translates into CASSPRAGLEWNTGELFF.

The rearrangement uses TRBV7-2 and TRBJ2-2; D not certain. The CDR3 loop spans 14 amino acids. Germline V gene data show CDR1 as SGHTA and CDR2 as FQGNSA. V was clipped by 6 bases and J by 2 bases, with 10 bases between them. CDR3 region: CASSYGVNTGELFF. As DNA, the CDR3 is TGTGCCAGCAGTTATGGGGTAAACACCGGGGAGCTGTTTTTT.

The rearrangement uses TRBV6-1 and TRBJ1-5; D may be TRBD1 (6 bases). The CDR3 extends over 14 amino acids. Germline CDR1 is MNHNS and CDR2 is SASEGT. V was shortened by 7 bases and J by 4 bases, with 14 bases between the two germline ends. The CDR3 loop is CASNPQGWNQPQHF. The CDR3 nucleotides are TGTGCCAGCAACCCCCAGGGGTGGAATCAGCCCCAGCATTTT.

This clone turned up a few times. J is TRBJ2-1 and V is TRBV4-2; 13 bases match TRBD2. Trimming cost V 0 bases and J 10 bases; bases outside gene matches: 9. The CDR3 extends over 17 amino acids. CDR1 LGHNA and CDR2 YNFKEQ come from the germline V gene. CDR3 in DNA: TGTGCCAGCAGCCAAGATCCTGGACTAGCGGGGGTCAGCGAGCAGTTCTTC. Translated: CASSQDPGLAGVSEQFF.

The chain has TRBV7-3 and TRBJ2-3; D is uncertain. V dropped 5 bases and J dropped 3 bases, with 12 bases sitting between them. CDR3 length: 14 residues. CDR1 is SGHTA, CDR2 FQGTGA, per germline. CDR3: CASSPSPVTDTQYF. The CDR3 bases are TGTGCCAGCAGCCCCAGCCCCGTTACAGATACGCAGTATTTT.

The chain uses TRBV6-6 and TRBJ2-7; D call uncertain. Germline CDR1 is MNHNY and CDR2 is SVGAGI (reference sequence). Deletions cut 2 bases from V and 6 bases from J, with 5 bases between. The CDR3 covers 11 residues. CDR3: CASSYGPEQYF. The DNA for the CDR3 is TGTGCCAGCAGTTACGGTCCCGAGCAGTACTTC.

The chain links TRBV18 to TRBJ2-7; D not resolved. Germline CDR1 KGHSH, CDR2 LQKENI. The CDR3 loop spans 13 amino acids. Trimming removed 2 bases at V and 7 bases at J, with 12 bases between. CDR3 nucleotide sequence: TGTGCCAGCTCACCAGGGGTTGATCGAGAGCAGTACTTC. It is translated as CASSPGVDREQYF.

This chain joins TRBV6-5 and TRBJ2-6, with D hard to call. Trimming took 2 bases from V and 2 from J, leaving 7 bases between them. Per the germline V gene, CDR1 is MNHEY and CDR2 is SVGAGI. There are 15 residues in the CDR3. CDR3 loop: CASSYGKTGANVLTF. Written as DNA, the CDR3 is TGTGCCAGCAGTTACGGAAAAACTGGGGCCAACGTCCTGACTTTC.

This clone has a single count. This chain links TRBV7-6 with TRBJ2-1, with 8 bases aligning to TRBD1. CDR3 size: 14 residues. In germline, CDR1 is SGHVS, CDR2 FNYEAQ. The V gene end was trimmed by 3 bases and the J gene end by 3 bases; junction bases not matched to a gene: 1. Written as DNA, the CDR3 is TGTGCCAGCAGCTTGGGACAGGACTACAATGAGCAGTTCTTC. Its protein product is CASSLGQDYNEQFF.

V and J are TRBV9 and TRBJ2-2; D is ambiguous. This CDR3 contains 14 residues. Trimming took off 0 bases at V and 5 bases at J, with 8 bases between the two ends. Germline values: CDR1 SGDLS, CDR2 YYNGEE. The CDR3, as DNA: TGTGCCAGCAGCGTAGGTCGACGGACCGGGGAGCTGTTTTTT. It codes for CASSVGRRTGELFF.